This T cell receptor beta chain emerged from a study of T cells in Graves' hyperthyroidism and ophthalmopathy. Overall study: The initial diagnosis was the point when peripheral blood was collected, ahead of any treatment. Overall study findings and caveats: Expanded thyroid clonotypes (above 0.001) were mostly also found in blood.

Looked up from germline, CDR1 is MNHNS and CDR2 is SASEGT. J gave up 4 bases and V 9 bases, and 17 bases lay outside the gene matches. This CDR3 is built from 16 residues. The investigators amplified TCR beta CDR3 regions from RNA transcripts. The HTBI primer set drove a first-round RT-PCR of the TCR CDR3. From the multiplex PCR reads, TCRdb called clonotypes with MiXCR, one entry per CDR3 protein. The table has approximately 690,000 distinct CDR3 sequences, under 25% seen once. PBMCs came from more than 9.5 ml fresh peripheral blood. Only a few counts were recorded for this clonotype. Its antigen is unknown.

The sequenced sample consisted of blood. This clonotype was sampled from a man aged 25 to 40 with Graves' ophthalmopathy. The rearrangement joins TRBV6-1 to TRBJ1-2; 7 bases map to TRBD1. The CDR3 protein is CASHLGIRGISYGYTF. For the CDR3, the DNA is TGTGCCAGTCACCTAGGGATCAGGGGGATCTCCTATGGCTACACCTTC.